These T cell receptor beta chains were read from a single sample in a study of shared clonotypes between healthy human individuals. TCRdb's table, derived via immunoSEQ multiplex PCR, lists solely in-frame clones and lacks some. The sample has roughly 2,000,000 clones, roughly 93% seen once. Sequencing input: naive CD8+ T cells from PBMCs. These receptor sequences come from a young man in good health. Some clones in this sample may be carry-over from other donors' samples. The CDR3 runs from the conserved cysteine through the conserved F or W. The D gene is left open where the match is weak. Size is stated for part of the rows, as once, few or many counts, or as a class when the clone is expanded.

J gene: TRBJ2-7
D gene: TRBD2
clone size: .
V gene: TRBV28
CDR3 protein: CATKGLTPYEQYF
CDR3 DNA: TGTGCCACCAAGGGACTAACCCCCTACGAGCAGTACTTC

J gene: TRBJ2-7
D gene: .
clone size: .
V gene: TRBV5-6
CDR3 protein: CASSWWRGREDEQYF
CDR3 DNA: TGTGCCAGCAGCTGGTGGAGGGGGCGGGAGGACGAGCAGTACTTC

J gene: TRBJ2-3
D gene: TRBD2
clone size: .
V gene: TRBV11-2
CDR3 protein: CASSFNSGREDTQYF
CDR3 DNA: TGTGCCAGCAGCTTTAATAGCGGGAGGGAAGATACGCAGTATTTT

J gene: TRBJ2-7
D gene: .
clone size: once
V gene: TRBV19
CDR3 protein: CASSETGYYEQYF
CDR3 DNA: TGTGCCAGTAGTGAAACAGGGTACTACGAGCAGTACTTC

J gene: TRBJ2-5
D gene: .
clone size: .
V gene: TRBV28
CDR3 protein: CASTSGGEETQYF
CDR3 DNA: TGTGCCAGCACCTCTGGGGGAGAAGAGACCCAGTACTTC

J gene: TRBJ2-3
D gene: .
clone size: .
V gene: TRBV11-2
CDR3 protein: CASRVRDTQYF
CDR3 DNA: TGTGCCAGCAGAGTAAGAGATACGCAGTATTTT

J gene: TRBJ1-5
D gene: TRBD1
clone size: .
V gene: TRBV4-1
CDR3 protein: CASSQRQGSSNQPQHF
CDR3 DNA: TGCGCCAGCAGCCAGAGACAGGGAAGTTCCAATCAGCCCCAGCATTTT

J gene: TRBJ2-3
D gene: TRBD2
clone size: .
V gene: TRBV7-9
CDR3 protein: CASSPRLAGSTDTQYF
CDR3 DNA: TGTGCCAGCAGCCCACGACTAGCGGGAAGCACAGATACGCAGTATTTT

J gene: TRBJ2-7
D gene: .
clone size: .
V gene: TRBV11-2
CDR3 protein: CASSLGASTYEQYF
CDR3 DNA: TGTGCCAGCAGCTTAGGGGCCAGCACCTACGAGCAGTACTTC

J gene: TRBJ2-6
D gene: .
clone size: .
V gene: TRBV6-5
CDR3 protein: CASSYRQSGANVLTF
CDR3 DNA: TGTGCCAGCAGTTACCGACAATCTGGGGCCAACGTCCTGACTTTC

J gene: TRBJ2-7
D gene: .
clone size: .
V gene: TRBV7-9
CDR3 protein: CASSLVGTVYEQYF
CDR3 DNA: TGTGCCAGCAGCTTAGTAGGGACGGTCTACGAGCAGTACTTC

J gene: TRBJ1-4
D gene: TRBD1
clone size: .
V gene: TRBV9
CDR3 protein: CASSGEGQGGEKLFF
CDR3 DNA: TGTGCCAGCAGCGGGGAGGGACAGGGTGGTGAAAAACTGTTTTTT

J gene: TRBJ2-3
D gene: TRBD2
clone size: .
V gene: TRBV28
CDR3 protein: CASSLTSGGTDTQYF
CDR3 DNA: TGTGCCAGCAGTTTAACTAGCGGAGGCACAGATACGCAGTATTTT

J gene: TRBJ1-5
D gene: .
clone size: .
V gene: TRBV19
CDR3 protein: CASSILLASNQPQHF
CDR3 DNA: TGTGCCAGTAGTATACTCCTTGCCAGCAATCAGCCCCAGCATTTT

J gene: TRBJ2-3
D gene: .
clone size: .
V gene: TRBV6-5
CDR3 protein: CASSYSRPTDTQYF
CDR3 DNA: TGTGCCAGCAGTTACTCACGACCCACAGATACGCAGTATTTT

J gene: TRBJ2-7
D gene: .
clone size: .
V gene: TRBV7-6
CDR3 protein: CASSSSFEQYF
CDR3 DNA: TGTGCCAGCAGCTCAAGTTTCGAGCAGTACTTC

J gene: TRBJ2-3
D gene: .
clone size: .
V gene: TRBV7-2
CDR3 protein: CASTKYSDTQYF
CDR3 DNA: TGTGCCAGCACGAAGTACTCAGATACGCAGTATTTT

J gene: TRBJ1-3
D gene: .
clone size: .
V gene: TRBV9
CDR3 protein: CASSVLPGASGNTIYF
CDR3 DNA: TGTGCCAGCAGCGTCCTACCGGGAGCCTCTGGAAACACCATATATTTT

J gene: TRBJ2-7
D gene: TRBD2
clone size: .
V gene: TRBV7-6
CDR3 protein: CASSMPGLASYEQYF
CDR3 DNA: TGTGCCAGCAGCATGCCGGGACTAGCGTCCTACGAGCAGTACTTC

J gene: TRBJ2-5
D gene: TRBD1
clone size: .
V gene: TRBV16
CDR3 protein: CASSQWGSDRGHQETQYF
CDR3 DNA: TGTGCCAGCAGCCAATGGGGTAGCGACAGGGGGCACCAAGAGACCCAGTACTTC

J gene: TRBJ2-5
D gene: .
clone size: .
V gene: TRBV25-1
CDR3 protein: CASTDSEGQETQYF
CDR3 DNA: TGTGCCAGCACGGACTCTGAAGGGCAAGAGACCCAGTACTTC

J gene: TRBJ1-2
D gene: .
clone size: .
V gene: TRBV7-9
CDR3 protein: CASRGEGNYGYTF
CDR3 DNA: TGTGCCAGCAGGGGGGAGGGGAACTATGGCTACACCTTC

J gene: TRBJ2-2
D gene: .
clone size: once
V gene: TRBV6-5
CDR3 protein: CASSYASSNTGELFF
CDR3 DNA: TGTGCCAGCAGTTACGCCAGCTCGAACACCGGGGAGCTGTTTTTT

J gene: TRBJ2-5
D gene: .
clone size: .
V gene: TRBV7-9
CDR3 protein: CASSPRGAGQETQYF
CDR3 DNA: TGTGCCAGCAGCCCCAGAGGGGCGGGCCAAGAGACCCAGTACTTC

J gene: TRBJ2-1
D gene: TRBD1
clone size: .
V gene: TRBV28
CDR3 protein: CASSPTDRGPKTYNEQFF
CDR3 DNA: TGTGCCAGCAGTCCCACGGACAGGGGCCCCAAAACCTACAATGAGCAGTTCTTC

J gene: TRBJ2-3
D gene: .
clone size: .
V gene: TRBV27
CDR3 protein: CASSIGDTQYF
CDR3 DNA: TGTGCCAGCAGTATAGGAGATACGCAGTATTTT

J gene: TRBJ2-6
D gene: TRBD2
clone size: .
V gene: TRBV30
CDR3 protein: CAWSGLGLAGPFSSGANVLTF
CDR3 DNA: TGTGCCTGGAGTGGCCTGGGACTAGCGGGCCCTTTCAGCTCTGGGGCCAACGTCCTGACTTTC

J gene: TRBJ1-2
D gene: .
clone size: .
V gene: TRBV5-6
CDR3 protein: CASRLGGSNYGYTF
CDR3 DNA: TGTGCCAGCCGCCTCGGGGGGTCAAACTATGGCTACACCTTC

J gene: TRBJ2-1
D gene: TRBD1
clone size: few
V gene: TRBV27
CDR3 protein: CASSSRDSYNEQFF
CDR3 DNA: TGTGCCAGCAGTTCCCGGGACAGCTACAATGAGCAGTTCTTC

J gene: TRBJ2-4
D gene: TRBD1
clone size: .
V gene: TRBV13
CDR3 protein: CASSSPRTGKNIQYF
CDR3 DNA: TGTGCCAGCAGCTCGCCACGGACAGGGAAAAACATTCAGTACTTC

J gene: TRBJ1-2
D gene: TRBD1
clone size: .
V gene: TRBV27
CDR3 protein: CASSHRDRGSGYTF
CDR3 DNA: TGTGCCAGCAGTCACCGGGACAGGGGCTCTGGCTACACCTTC

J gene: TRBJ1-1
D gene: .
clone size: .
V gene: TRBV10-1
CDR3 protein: CASSPGQKIEAFF
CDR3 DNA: TGCGCCAGCAGCCCGGGACAAAAAATTGAAGCTTTCTTT

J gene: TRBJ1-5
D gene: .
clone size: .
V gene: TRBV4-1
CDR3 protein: CASRLDRNSNQPQHF
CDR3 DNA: TGCGCCAGCAGACTAGACAGAAATAGCAATCAGCCCCAGCATTTT

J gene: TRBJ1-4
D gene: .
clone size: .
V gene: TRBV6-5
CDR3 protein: CASSYARQNNEKLFF
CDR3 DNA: TGTGCCAGCAGTTACGCTCGACAGAATAATGAAAAACTGTTTTTT

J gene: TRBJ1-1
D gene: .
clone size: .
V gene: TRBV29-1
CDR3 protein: CSAERGILGGTEAFF
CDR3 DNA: TGCAGCGCCGAAAGGGGGATCCTAGGGGGCACTGAAGCTTTCTTT

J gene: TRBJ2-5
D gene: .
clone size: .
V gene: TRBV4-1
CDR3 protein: CASSQAGKAQYF
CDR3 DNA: TGCGCCAGCAGCCAAGCAGGGAAGGCCCAGTACTTC

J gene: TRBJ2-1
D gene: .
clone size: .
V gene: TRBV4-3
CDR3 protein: CASSHSDKNEQFF
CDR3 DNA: TGCGCCAGCAGCCATTCGGACAAGAATGAGCAGTTCTTC

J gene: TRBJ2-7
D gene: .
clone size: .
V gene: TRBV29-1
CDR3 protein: CSVEDRGSAYEQYF
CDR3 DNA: TGCAGCGTTGAAGATAGAGGATCTGCCTACGAGCAGTACTTC

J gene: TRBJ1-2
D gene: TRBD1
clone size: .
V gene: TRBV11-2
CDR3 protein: CASSLVAGGNYGYTF
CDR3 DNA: TGTGCCAGCAGCTTAGTGGCAGGGGGTAACTATGGCTACACCTTC

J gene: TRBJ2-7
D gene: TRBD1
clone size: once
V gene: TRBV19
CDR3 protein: CASSTGGAGYEQYF
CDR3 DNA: TGTGCCAGTAGTACAGGGGGCGCGGGCTACGAGCAGTACTTC

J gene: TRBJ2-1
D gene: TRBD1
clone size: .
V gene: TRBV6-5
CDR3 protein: CASSPGTGYSEQFF
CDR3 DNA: TGTGCCAGCAGCCCCGGGACAGGGTATAGTGAGCAGTTCTTC

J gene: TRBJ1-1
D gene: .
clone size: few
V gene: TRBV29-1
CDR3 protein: CSVPSGSEAFF
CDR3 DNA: TGCAGCGTTCCGTCGGGGTCTGAAGCTTTCTTT

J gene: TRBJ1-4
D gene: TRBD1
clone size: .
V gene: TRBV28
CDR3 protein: CASSLVGQVGEKLFF
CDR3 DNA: TGTGCCAGCAGTTTAGTAGGACAGGTTGGCGAAAAACTGTTTTTT

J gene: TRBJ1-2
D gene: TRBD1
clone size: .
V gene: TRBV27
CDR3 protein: CASSSRDRVGTYGYTF
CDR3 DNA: TGTGCCAGCAGCAGCCGGGACAGGGTTGGCACCTATGGCTACACCTTC